The count of the clone carrying this T cell receptor (beta chain) is one. V trimming: 5 bases; J trimming: 3 bases; junction bases outside the gene matches: 9. CDR1 and CDR2 (germline): GTSNPN, SVGIG (reference sequence). This CDR3 spans 14 amino acids. Data came from immunoSEQ multiplex PCR; TCRdb stores just in-frame clones and leaves some out. The table has roughly 320,000 clones, 90% seen once. This sample was included in a study of blood T cell repertoires in COVID-19. Study in general: The cDNA or gDNA used as material had been derived from T cells, B-cell-depleted T cells, or PBMCs.

The sequencing sample was made of PBMCs or T cells enriched from blood (not recorded which). This receptor was identified in a woman between 25 and 40 years old who had been exposed to COVID-19. V gene TRBV30 combines with J gene TRBJ1-1; TRBD1 matches 7 bases. DNA for the CDR3: TGTGCCTGGTCCCTCGGACAGGTCTACACTGAAGCTTTCTTT. The encoded protein is CAWSLGQVYTEAFF.